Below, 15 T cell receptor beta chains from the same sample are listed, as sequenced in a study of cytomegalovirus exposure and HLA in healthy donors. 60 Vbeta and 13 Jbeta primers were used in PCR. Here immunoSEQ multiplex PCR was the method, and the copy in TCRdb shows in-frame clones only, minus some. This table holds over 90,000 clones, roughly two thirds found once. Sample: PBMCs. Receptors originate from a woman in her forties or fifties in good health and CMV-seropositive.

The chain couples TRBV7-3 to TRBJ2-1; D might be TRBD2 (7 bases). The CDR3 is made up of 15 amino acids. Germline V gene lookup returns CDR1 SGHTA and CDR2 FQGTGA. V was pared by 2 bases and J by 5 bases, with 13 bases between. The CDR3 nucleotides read TGTGCCAGCAGCTTAGCGGGGGCACTTAACAATGAGCAGTTCTTC. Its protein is CASSLAGALNNEQFF. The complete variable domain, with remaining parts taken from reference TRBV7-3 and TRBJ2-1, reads GAGVSQTPSNKVTEKGKYVELRCDPISGHTALYWYRQSLGQGPEFLIYFQGTGAADDSGLPNDRFFAVRPEGSVSTLKIQRTERGDSAVYLCASSLAGALNNEQFFGPGTRLTVL.

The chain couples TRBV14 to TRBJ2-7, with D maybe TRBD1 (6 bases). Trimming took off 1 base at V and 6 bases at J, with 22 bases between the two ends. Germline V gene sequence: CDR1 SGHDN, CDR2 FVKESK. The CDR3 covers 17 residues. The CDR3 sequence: CASSQGVGRGIVGEQYF. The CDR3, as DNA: TGTGCCAGCAGCCAAGGGGTGGGCAGGGGAATTGTTGGCGAGCAGTACTTC.

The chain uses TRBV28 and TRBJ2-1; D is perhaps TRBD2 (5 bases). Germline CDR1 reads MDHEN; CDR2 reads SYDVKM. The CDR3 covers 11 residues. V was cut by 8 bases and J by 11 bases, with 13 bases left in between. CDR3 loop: CASFTREKQFF. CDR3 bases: TGTGCCAGCTTCACAAGGGAGAAGCAGTTCTTC.

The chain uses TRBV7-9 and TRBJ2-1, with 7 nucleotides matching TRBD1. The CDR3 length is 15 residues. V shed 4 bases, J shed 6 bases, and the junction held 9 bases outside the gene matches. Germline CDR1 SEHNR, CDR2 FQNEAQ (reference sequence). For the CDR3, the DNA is TGTGCCAGCAGCTCAACTCGACAGGGCGGCAATGAGCAGTTCTTC. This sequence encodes CASSSTRQGGNEQFF.

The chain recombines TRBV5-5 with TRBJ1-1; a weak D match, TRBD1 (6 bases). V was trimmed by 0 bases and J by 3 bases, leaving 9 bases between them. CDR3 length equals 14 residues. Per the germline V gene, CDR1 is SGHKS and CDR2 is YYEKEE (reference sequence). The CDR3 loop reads CASSLAGVDTEAFF. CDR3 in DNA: TGTGCCAGCAGCTTGGCAGGGGTGGACACTGAAGCTTTCTTT.

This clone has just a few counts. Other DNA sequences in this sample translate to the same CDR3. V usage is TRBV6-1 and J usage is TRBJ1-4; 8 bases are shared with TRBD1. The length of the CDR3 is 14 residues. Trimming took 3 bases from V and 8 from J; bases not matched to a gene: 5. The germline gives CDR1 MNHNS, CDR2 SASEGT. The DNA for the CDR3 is TGTGCCAGCAGTGATGGGCCAGGGGGCGAAAAACTGTTTTTT. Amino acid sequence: CASSDGPGGEKLFF.

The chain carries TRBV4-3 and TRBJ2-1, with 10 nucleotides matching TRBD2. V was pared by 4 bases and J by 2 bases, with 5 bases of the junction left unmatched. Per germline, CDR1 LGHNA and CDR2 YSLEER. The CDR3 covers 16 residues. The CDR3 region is CASSPSGLAAYNEQFF. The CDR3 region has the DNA TGCGCCAGCAGCCCCTCCGGACTAGCGGCCTACAATGAGCAGTTCTTC.

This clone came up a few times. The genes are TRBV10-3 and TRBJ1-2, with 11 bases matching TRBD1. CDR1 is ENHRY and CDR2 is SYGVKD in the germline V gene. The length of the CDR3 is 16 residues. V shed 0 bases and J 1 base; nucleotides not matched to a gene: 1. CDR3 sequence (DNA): TGTGCCATCAGTGAGTCGGGACAGGGGGGTAACTATGGCTACACCTTC. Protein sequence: CAISESGQGGNYGYTF.

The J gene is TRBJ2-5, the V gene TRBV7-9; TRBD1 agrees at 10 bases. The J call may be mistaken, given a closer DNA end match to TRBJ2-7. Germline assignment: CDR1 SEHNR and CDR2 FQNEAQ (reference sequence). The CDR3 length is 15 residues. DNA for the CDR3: TGTGCCAGCAGCTTAGGGACAGGGGGGAATGGCGAGCAGTACTTC. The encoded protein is CASSLGTGGNGEQYF.

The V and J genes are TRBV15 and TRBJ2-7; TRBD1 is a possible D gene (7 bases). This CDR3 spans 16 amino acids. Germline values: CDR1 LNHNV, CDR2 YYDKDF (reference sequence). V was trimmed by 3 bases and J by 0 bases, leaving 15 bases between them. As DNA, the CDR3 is TGTGCCACCAGCAGGGACTACAGGGGCGTCTCCTACGAGCAGTACTTC. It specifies CATSRDYRGVSYEQYF. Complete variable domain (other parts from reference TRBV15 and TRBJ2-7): DAMVIQNPRYQVTQFGKPVTLSCSQTLNHNVMYWYQQKSSQAPKLLFHYYDKDFNNEADTPDNFQSRRPNTSFCFLDIRSPGLGDTAMYLCATSRDYRGVSYEQYFGPGTRLTVT.

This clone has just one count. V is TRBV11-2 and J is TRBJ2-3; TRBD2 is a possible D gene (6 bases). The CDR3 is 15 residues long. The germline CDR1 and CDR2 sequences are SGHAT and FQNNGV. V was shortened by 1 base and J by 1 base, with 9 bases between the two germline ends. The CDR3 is CASSLAGVGTDTQYF. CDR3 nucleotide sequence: TGTGCCAGCAGCTTAGCGGGAGTGGGCACAGATACGCAGTATTTT.

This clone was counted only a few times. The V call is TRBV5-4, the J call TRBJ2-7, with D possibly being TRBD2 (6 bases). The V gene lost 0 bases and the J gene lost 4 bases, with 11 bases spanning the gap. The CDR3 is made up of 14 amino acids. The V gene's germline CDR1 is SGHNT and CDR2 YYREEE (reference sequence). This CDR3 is CASSLDGGGYEQYF. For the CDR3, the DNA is TGTGCCAGCAGCTTGGATGGGGGAGGTTACGAGCAGTACTTC. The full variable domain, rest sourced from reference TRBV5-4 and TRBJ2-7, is ETGVTQSPTHLIKTRGQQVTLRCSSQSGHNTVSWYQQALGQGPQFIFQYYREEENGRGNFPPRFSGLQFPNYSSELNVNALELDDSALYLCASSLDGGGYEQYFGPGTRLTVT.

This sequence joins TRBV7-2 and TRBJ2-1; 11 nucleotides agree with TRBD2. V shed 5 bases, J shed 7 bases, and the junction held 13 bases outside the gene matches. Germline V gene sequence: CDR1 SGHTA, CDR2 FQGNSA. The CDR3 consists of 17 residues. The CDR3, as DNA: TGTGCCAGCAGCGCCCTCCCCTTAGCGGGAGGGGGGAATGAGCAGTTCTTC. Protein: CASSALPLAGGGNEQFF.

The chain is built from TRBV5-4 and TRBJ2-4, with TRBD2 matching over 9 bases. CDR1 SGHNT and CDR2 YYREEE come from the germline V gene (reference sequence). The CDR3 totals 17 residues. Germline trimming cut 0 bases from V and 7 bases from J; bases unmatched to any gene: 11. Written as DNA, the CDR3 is TGTGCCAGCAGCTTGGCCGAAGCTAGCGGGATGGTGAACATTCAGTACTTC. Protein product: CASSLAEASGMVNIQYF. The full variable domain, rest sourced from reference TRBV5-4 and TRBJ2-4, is ETGVTQSPTHLIKTRGQQVTLRCSSQSGHNTVSWYQQALGQGPQFIFQYYREEENGRGNFPPRFSGLQFPNYSSELNVNALELDDSALYLCASSLAEASGMVNIQYFGAGTRLSVL.

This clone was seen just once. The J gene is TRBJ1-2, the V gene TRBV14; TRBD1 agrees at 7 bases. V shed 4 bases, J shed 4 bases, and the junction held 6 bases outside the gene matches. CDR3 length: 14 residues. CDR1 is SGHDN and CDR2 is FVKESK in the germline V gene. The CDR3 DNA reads TGTGCCAGCAGCCCGACAGGGTCCCTCTATGGCTACACCTTC. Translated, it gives CASSPTGSLYGYTF. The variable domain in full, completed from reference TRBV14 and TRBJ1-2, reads EAGVTQFPSHSVIEKGQTVTLRCDPISGHDNLYWYRRVMGKEIKFLLHFVKESKQDESGMPNNRFLAERTGGTYSTLKVQPAELEDSGVYFCASSPTGSLYGYTFGSGTRLTVV.